This record concerns one T cell receptor (beta chain) sequence. This entry belongs to a study of OX40 agonist ivuxolimab in advanced cancers. Whole-study context: Patients received the agonistic anti-OX40 (CD134) antibody ivuxolimab.

The length of the CDR3 is 14 residues. The V end was cut by 0 bases, the J end by 8 bases, with 13 bases between. CDR1 is WNHNN, CDR2 SYGVQD, per germline (reference sequence). At cycle 4 day 1, cycle 7 day 1, and baseline, blood was sampled. Method: immunoSEQ multiplex PCR; TCRdb's copy keeps in-frame clones and lacks some. The sample consists of about 58,000 clones, roughly 91% of them appearing once. The chain employs TRBV10-1 and TRBJ1-2; the D is unclear. Source: CD4+ or CD8+ T cells sorted from blood, taken in a trial of the OX40 agonist ivuxolimab. The source is an adult with an advanced solid tumor such as melanoma, head and neck, liver or kidney cancer. The chain's CDR3 is CASSESVEGGGYTF. The CDR3, as DNA: TGCGCCAGCAGTGAGTCCGTGGAGGGTGGAGGCTACACCTTC.